This passage covers 6 T cell receptor beta chains from one sample sequenced in a study of T cells in Graves' hyperthyroidism and ophthalmopathy. It was RNA transcripts that yielded the amplified TCR beta CDR3 regions. A set of HTBI primers served as the primers for a first-round RT-PCR of the TCR CDR3. MiXCR, applied by TCRdb to the multiplex PCR reads, yields one record per CDR3 protein. The table records over 550,000 distinct CDR3 sequences, over 15% of them present only once. Sequenced input: blood. Receptor source: a woman younger than 35 with Graves' hyperthyroidism.

V gene TRBV3-1 combines with J gene TRBJ2-3; 9 bases are a match to TRBD2. The CDR3 sequence is 19 residues long. Trimming cost V 1 base and J 5 bases; bases outside gene matches: 16. Germline CDR1 and CDR2: LGHDT and YNNKEL (reference sequence). The DNA of the CDR3 is TGTGCCAGCAGCCAAGCATTCACAGTAGCGGGGGCGTCTGGAGATACGCAGTATTTT. Translating it yields CASSQAFTVAGASGDTQYF.

This clonotype was detected many times. The rearrangement uses TRBV30 and TRBJ1-6, with D possibly being TRBD1 (5 bases). V gave up 4 bases and J gave up 9 bases, with 13 bases separating them. The germline CDR1 and CDR2 sequences are GTSNPN and SVGIG (reference sequence). CDR3 length equals 13 residues. This CDR3 is CAWKTGGSSPLHF. In DNA, the CDR3 is TGTGCCTGGAAGACGGGGGGTAGTTCACCCCTCCACTTT.

CDR3: CSAPTGASTEAFF. CDR3 in DNA: TGCAGTGCTCCCACGGGGGCCTCCACTGAAGCTTTCTTT. The chain carries TRBV20-1 and TRBJ1-1, with a tentative D call TRBD1 (6 bases). The CDR3 spans 13 residues. From germline, CDR1 is DFQATT and CDR2 SNEGSKA (reference sequence). The V end lost 5 bases, the J end lost 4 bases, and 14 bases lay between the germline ends.

At least ten counts were recorded for this clonotype. V gene TRBV20-1 combines with J gene TRBJ2-7, with D perhaps matching TRBD1 or TRBD2 (5 bases each). The germline V gene has CDR1 DFQATT and CDR2 SNEGSKA (reference sequence). V gave up 2 bases and J gave up 0 bases, with 11 bases separating them. The CDR3 is 14 residues long. CDR3 protein: CSARRDGYSYEQYF. CDR3 sequence (DNA): TGCAGTGCTAGACGGGACGGATACTCCTACGAGCAGTACTTC.

This clonotype was detected ten times or more. The chain is built from TRBV11-2 and TRBJ2-3, with 7 bases that match TRBD2. This CDR3 spans 15 amino acids. Trimming took 1 base from V and 12 from J; bases not matched to a gene: 13. In germline, CDR1 is SGHAT, CDR2 FQNNGV. DNA of the CDR3: TGTGCCAGCAGCTTAGGGACTAGTACCCTCCTTTCCCAGTATTTT. Amino acid sequence: CASSLGTSTLLSQYF.

The sample holds a few counts of this clonotype. The chain has TRBV19 and TRBJ2-7, with D tentatively TRBD2 (6 bases). The CDR3 totals 15 residues. V gave up 10 bases and J gave up 0 bases, with 19 bases separating them. Germline V gene sequence: CDR1 LNHDA, CDR2 SQIVND (reference sequence). CDR3 amino acids: CATTPKAGSSYEQYF. In nucleotides, the CDR3 is TGTGCCACCACTCCAAAGGCGGGGAGCTCCTACGAGCAGTACTTC. The full variable domain, its missing parts supplied by reference TRBV19 and TRBJ2-7, is DGGITQSPKYLFRKEGQNVTLSCEQNLNHDAMYWYRQDPGQGLRLIYYSQIVNDFQKGDIAEGYSVSREKKESFPLTVTSAQKNPTAFYLCATTPKAGSSYEQYFGPGTRLTVT.